The rows below give T cell receptor beta chains drawn from one sample of a study of blood T cell repertoires in COVID-19. Generated by immunoSEQ multiplex PCR, the TCRdb table keeps only in-frame clones and is missing some. Of under 150,000 clones in the sample, approximately 85% were seen once. The sequencing sample was made of peripheral blood. The receptors were gathered from an older woman with COVID-19, enrolled during active disease. Each CDR3 is given with its conserved first and last residue. The order of the fields is D gene, V gene, clone size, J gene, CDR3 DNA, CDR3 protein. The D gene is left open where the match is weak. Size values are once, few and many counts, or a class for expanded clones, and some rows have none.

d_gene: .
v_gene: TRBV5-1
abundance: .
j_gene: TRBJ1-2
CDR3nt: TGCGCCAGCAGCTTGGGGGGTACAGGGTCTAACTATGGCTACACCTTC
CDR3aa: CASSLGGTGSNYGYTF

d_gene: .
v_gene: TRBV4-1
abundance: .
j_gene: TRBJ2-7
CDR3nt: TGCGCCAGCAGCCCCGTAGGTGGGAGCTCCTACGAGCAGTACTTC
CDR3aa: CASSPVGGSSYEQYF

d_gene: TRBD1
v_gene: TRBV6-5
abundance: .
j_gene: TRBJ2-5
CDR3nt: TGTGCCAGCAGTCAGGGGGAACAAGAGACCCAGTACTTC
CDR3aa: CASSQGEQETQYF

d_gene: .
v_gene: TRBV12-5
abundance: once
j_gene: TRBJ1-1
CDR3nt: TGTGCTAGTGGTTTTTCGGCCGAGGCGAACACTGAAGCTTTCTTT
CDR3aa: CASGFSAEANTEAFF

d_gene: TRBD2
v_gene: TRBV7-3
abundance: many
j_gene: TRBJ2-5
CDR3nt: TGTGCCAGCAGCCTCCTCGGGACTAGCGGACAAGAGACCCAGTACTTC
CDR3aa: CASSLLGTSGQETQYF

d_gene: .
v_gene: TRBV7-9
abundance: .
j_gene: TRBJ2-2
CDR3nt: TGTGCCAGCAGCTACAGGGATCCCAACACCGGGGAGCTGTTTTTT
CDR3aa: CASSYRDPNTGELFF

d_gene: .
v_gene: TRBV12-3/TRBV12-4
abundance: .
j_gene: TRBJ1-5
CDR3nt: TGTGCCAGCAATCGGGACACCAATCAGCCCCAGCATTTT
CDR3aa: CASNRDTNQPQHF

d_gene: .
v_gene: TRBV5-1
abundance: .
j_gene: TRBJ2-1
CDR3nt: TGCGCCAGCAGACCCGGGGCGGGGAGCTCCTACAATGAGCAGTTCTTC
CDR3aa: CASRPGAGSSYNEQFF

d_gene: .
v_gene: TRBV3-1/TRBV3-2
abundance: few
j_gene: TRBJ1-2
CDR3nt: TGTGCCAGCAGCCATACGACAGCCGCTAACTATGGCTACACCTTC
CDR3aa: CASSHTTAANYGYTF

d_gene: .
v_gene: TRBV11-2
abundance: .
j_gene: TRBJ2-7
CDR3nt: TGTGCCAGCAGTTATAACAGGGAGAGGTGGTTC
CDR3aa: CASSYNRERWF

d_gene: .
v_gene: TRBV2
abundance: .
j_gene: TRBJ2-1
CDR3nt: TGTGCCACCGGGACAACACCCCTAGGTGAGCAGTTCTTC
CDR3aa: CATGTTPLGEQFF

d_gene: TRBD2
v_gene: TRBV3-1/TRBV3-2
abundance: .
j_gene: TRBJ2-1
CDR3nt: TGTGCCAGCAGCCAAGATGGGGGGGGTGAGCAGTTCTTC
CDR3aa: CASSQDGGGEQFF

d_gene: TRBD1
v_gene: TRBV4-3
abundance: .
j_gene: TRBJ1-1
CDR3nt: TGCGCCAGCAGCCGAGGACAGGTCAACACTGAAGCTTTCTTT
CDR3aa: CASSRGQVNTEAFF

d_gene: TRBD1
v_gene: TRBV6-5
abundance: .
j_gene: TRBJ2-5
CDR3nt: TGTGCCAGCAGTACGACAGGGCTGCAAGAGACCCAGTACTTC
CDR3aa: CASSTTGLQETQYF

d_gene: .
v_gene: TRBV10-3
abundance: .
j_gene: TRBJ1-6
CDR3nt: TGTGCCATCAGTGTACAGGGAGCTAATTCACCCCTCCACTTT
CDR3aa: CAISVQGANSPLHF

d_gene: .
v_gene: TRBV7-9
abundance: .
j_gene: TRBJ1-2
CDR3nt: TGTGCCAGCAGCTTACATGCAGCTAACTATGGCTACACCTTC
CDR3aa: CASSLHAANYGYTF

d_gene: TRBD1
v_gene: TRBV4-1
abundance: .
j_gene: TRBJ1-4
CDR3nt: TGCGCCAGCAGCCCCCGGGACAGCGCTAATGAAAAACTGTTTTTT
CDR3aa: CASSPRDSANEKLFF

d_gene: .
v_gene: TRBV7-8
abundance: .
j_gene: TRBJ1-2
CDR3nt: TGTGCCAGCAGCTTAGCCTTGACGGGGGGCTATGGCTACACCTTC
CDR3aa: CASSLALTGGYGYTF

d_gene: .
v_gene: TRBV24-1
abundance: .
j_gene: TRBJ1-3
CDR3nt: TGTGCCACCAGTGATTTGCAGAGCCTAGCCGGAAACACCATATATTTT
CDR3aa: CATSDLQSLAGNTIYF

d_gene: TRBD1
v_gene: TRBV5-8
abundance: .
j_gene: TRBJ1-2
CDR3nt: TGTGCCAGCAGGCTGGACAGGGGCTATGGCTACACCTTC
CDR3aa: CASRLDRGYGYTF

d_gene: .
v_gene: TRBV5-8
abundance: .
j_gene: TRBJ1-2
CDR3nt: TGTGCCAGCAGCCACATGCGGGACGGGCTGAACTATGGCTACACCTTC
CDR3aa: CASSHMRDGLNYGYTF

d_gene: .
v_gene: TRBV15
abundance: .
j_gene: TRBJ1-1
CDR3nt: TGTGCCACCAGACAGTACACTGAAGCTTTCTTT
CDR3aa: CATRQYTEAFF

d_gene: .
v_gene: TRBV4-1
abundance: .
j_gene: TRBJ1-2
CDR3nt: TGCGCCAGCAGCCAAGAAGGTCTGGGGGGGAACTATGGCTACACCTTC
CDR3aa: CASSQEGLGGNYGYTF

d_gene: .
v_gene: TRBV6-5
abundance: once
j_gene: TRBJ1-2
CDR3nt: TGTGCCAGCGGCACCGAAGGCAGGGTGGGTGGCTACACCTTC
CDR3aa: CASGTEGRVGGYTF

d_gene: .
v_gene: TRBV12-5
abundance: .
j_gene: TRBJ1-1
CDR3nt: TGTGCTAGTGGTTTGGGAGAGTCGTCAAGCGAAGCTTTCTTT
CDR3aa: CASGLGESSSEAFF

d_gene: .
v_gene: TRBV7-9
abundance: once
j_gene: TRBJ1-1
CDR3nt: TGTGCCAGCAGCCCAACACATGGGTGGGCCGTGGGGAGGACTGAAGCTTTCTTT
CDR3aa: CASSPTHGWAVGRTEAFF

d_gene: TRBD1
v_gene: TRBV19
abundance: .
j_gene: TRBJ1-4
CDR3nt: TGTGCCAGTAGACTGACAGGGCCTAATGAAAAACTGTTTTTT
CDR3aa: CASRLTGPNEKLFF

d_gene: .
v_gene: TRBV28
abundance: .
j_gene: TRBJ1-2
CDR3nt: TGTGCCAGCAGTCAAGAGGCAGGGGTCTATGGCTACACCTTC
CDR3aa: CASSQEAGVYGYTF

d_gene: .
v_gene: TRBV6-5
abundance: .
j_gene: TRBJ2-1
CDR3nt: TGTGCCAGCAGTATCTCCGGGACAAACAATGAGCAGTTCTTC
CDR3aa: CASSISGTNNEQFF

d_gene: .
v_gene: TRBV2
abundance: .
j_gene: TRBJ1-4
CDR3nt: TGTGCCAGCACCAGGGCTGGGGCTGAAAAACTGTTTTTT
CDR3aa: CASTRAGAEKLFF

d_gene: .
v_gene: TRBV2
abundance: .
j_gene: TRBJ1-2
CDR3nt: TGTGCCAGCAGTGCGGACGGGATGCGCACCTTC
CDR3aa: CASSADGMRTF

d_gene: .
v_gene: TRBV9
abundance: few
j_gene: TRBJ1-3
CDR3nt: TGTGCCAGCAGCGCGGGACTACTGGGCTCTGGAAACACCATATATTTT
CDR3aa: CASSAGLLGSGNTIYF

d_gene: TRBD1
v_gene: TRBV18
abundance: .
j_gene: TRBJ1-2
CDR3nt: TGTGCCAGCTCATTACTCCGGGACAGGGGTAGAGGCTACACCTTC
CDR3aa: CASSLLRDRGRGYTF

d_gene: TRBD1
v_gene: TRBV4-2
abundance: .
j_gene: TRBJ2-7
CDR3nt: TGTGCCAGCAGCAACCACCGGGACAGCAACTACGAGCAGTACTTC
CDR3aa: CASSNHRDSNYEQYF

d_gene: .
v_gene: TRBV6-1
abundance: .
j_gene: TRBJ1-2
CDR3nt: TGTGCCAGCAGTGAATCCGTTGGCTACACCTTC
CDR3aa: CASSESVGYTF

d_gene: .
v_gene: TRBV10-3
abundance: .
j_gene: TRBJ1-4
CDR3nt: TGTGCCATCAGTGAGGGCGGTGTTGAAAAACTGTTTTTT
CDR3aa: CAISEGGVEKLFF

d_gene: .
v_gene: TRBV25-1
abundance: .
j_gene: TRBJ1-2
CDR3nt: TGTGCCAGCAGGGATACAGGGACCTATGGCTACACCTTC
CDR3aa: CASRDTGTYGYTF

d_gene: TRBD2
v_gene: TRBV4-2
abundance: .
j_gene: TRBJ2-1
CDR3nt: TGTGCCAGCAGCCGAGTGAGCGGGGGGGCCTCCTACAATGAGCAGTTCTTC
CDR3aa: CASSRVSGGASYNEQFF

d_gene: .
v_gene: TRBV14
abundance: .
j_gene: TRBJ2-5
CDR3nt: TGTGCCAGCAGTTGGACAGCTCAAGAGACCCAGTACTTC
CDR3aa: CASSWTAQETQYF

d_gene: TRBD1
v_gene: TRBV5-1
abundance: .
j_gene: TRBJ1-5
CDR3nt: TGCGCCAGCAGCTTGACAGGGGCAAATCAGCCCCAGCATTTT
CDR3aa: CASSLTGANQPQHF

d_gene: .
v_gene: TRBV19
abundance: .
j_gene: TRBJ2-2
CDR3nt: TGTGCCAGTAGTGTATCCCGAGGTACCGGGGAGCTGTTTTTT
CDR3aa: CASSVSRGTGELFF

d_gene: TRBD2
v_gene: TRBV6-4
abundance: .
j_gene: TRBJ2-5
CDR3nt: TGTGCCAGCAGCAACGGGACTAGCGGGGGGCCATTGACCCAGTACTTC
CDR3aa: CASSNGTSGGPLTQYF

d_gene: TRBD2
v_gene: TRBV5-8
abundance: .
j_gene: TRBJ2-1
CDR3nt: TGTGCCAGCAGCTTGGGGACTAGCGGGGGCCGTGAGCAGTTCTTC
CDR3aa: CASSLGTSGGREQFF

d_gene: TRBD1
v_gene: TRBV7-8
abundance: .
j_gene: TRBJ2-7
CDR3nt: TGTGCCAGCAGCTTAACAGGGGGCTACGAGCAGTACTTC
CDR3aa: CASSLTGGYEQYF

d_gene: TRBD1
v_gene: TRBV7-2
abundance: .
j_gene: TRBJ1-1
CDR3nt: TGTGCCAGCAGCTACGGGGGACAGGCTAACACTGAAGCTTTCTTT
CDR3aa: CASSYGGQANTEAFF

d_gene: TRBD1
v_gene: TRBV5-1
abundance: few
j_gene: TRBJ1-3
CDR3nt: TGCGCCAGCAGCTTGGTGTCAGGGGGATTTGGTGGAAACACCATATATTTT
CDR3aa: CASSLVSGGFGGNTIYF

d_gene: .
v_gene: TRBV16
abundance: once
j_gene: TRBJ2-3
CDR3nt: TGTGCCAGCTTCCTCGGGAGCCCCACAGATACGCAGTATTTT
CDR3aa: CASFLGSPTDTQYF

d_gene: TRBD2
v_gene: TRBV9
abundance: .
j_gene: TRBJ2-5
CDR3nt: TGTGCCAGCAGCCCAAAGCGGGGGGCATTTCTCGGATTTTCTGAGACCCAGTACTTC
CDR3aa: CASSPKRGAFLGFSETQYF

d_gene: .
v_gene: TRBV15
abundance: .
j_gene: TRBJ2-7
CDR3nt: TGTGCCACCAGCAGAGATCGACCAGGGATCTCCGAGCAGTACTTC
CDR3aa: CATSRDRPGISEQYF

d_gene: .
v_gene: TRBV7-8
abundance: .
j_gene: TRBJ2-7
CDR3nt: TGTGCCAGCAGCTTAGGGAGAACCTACGAGCAGTACTTC
CDR3aa: CASSLGRTYEQYF

d_gene: TRBD1
v_gene: TRBV6-2/TRBV6-3
abundance: .
j_gene: TRBJ1-2
CDR3nt: TGTGCCAGCAGCTTCGACAGGGAACACTATGGCTACACCTTC
CDR3aa: CASSFDREHYGYTF

d_gene: TRBD1
v_gene: TRBV2
abundance: .
j_gene: TRBJ1-4
CDR3nt: TGTGCCAGCAGCGGACAGGGAGGTGAAAAACTGTTTTTT
CDR3aa: CASSGQGGEKLFF

d_gene: .
v_gene: TRBV5-5
abundance: many
j_gene: TRBJ1-4
CDR3nt: TGTGCCAGCAGCGGACGAGGGGGTTCTAATGAAAAACTGTTTTTT
CDR3aa: CASSGRGGSNEKLFF

d_gene: .
v_gene: TRBV7-8
abundance: few
j_gene: TRBJ1-2
CDR3nt: TGTGCCAGCAGCCCCCGGACAGAGGATGGCTACACCTTC
CDR3aa: CASSPRTEDGYTF